These 20 T cell receptor beta chains originate from one sample sequenced in a study of blood T cell repertoires in COVID-19. Here immunoSEQ multiplex PCR was the method, and the copy in TCRdb shows in-frame clones only, minus some. The sample has approximately 150,000 clones, about 80% seen once. The sample comprised peripheral blood. These receptor sequences come from a man in his sixties or seventies with active or convalescent COVID-19.

V is TRBV10-3 and J is TRBJ2-1; D possibly corresponds to TRBD1 (5 bases). V was trimmed by 10 bases and J by 4 bases, leaving 14 bases between them. This CDR3 is 13 amino acids long. Germline V gene lookup returns CDR1 ENHRY and CDR2 SYGVKD. CDR3: CATAWGPYNEQFF. The CDR3 DNA follows: TGTGCCACGGCTTGGGGCCCTTACAATGAGCAGTTCTTC.

This clone was observed a handful of times. The rearrangement uses TRBV18 and TRBJ2-7; possible D gene TRBD2, 5 bases. Between the trimmed V and J ends, which lost 1 base and 7 bases, there was a span of 14 bases. The length of the CDR3 is 14 residues. Germline CDR1 reads KGHSH; CDR2 reads LQKENI. The CDR3 sequence is CASSPLDSLTEQYF. The CDR3 DNA is TGTGCCAGCTCACCACTGGACTCCCTAACGGAGCAGTACTTC.

The J gene is TRBJ2-7, the V gene TRBV5-4; 7 bases align to TRBD1. Germline V gives CDR1 SGHNT, CDR2 YYREEE (reference sequence). The ends lost 4 bases at V and 3 bases at J; junction bases unmatched: 10. The CDR3 sequence is 15 residues long. The CDR3 region has the DNA TGTGCCAGCAGCGTGACCGCGACAGGGCACTACGAGCAGTACTTC. Protein: CASSVTATGHYEQYF. Full variable domain (missing parts from reference TRBV5-4 and TRBJ2-7): ETGVTQSPTHLIKTRGQQVTLRCSSQSGHNTVSWYQQALGQGPQFIFQYYREEENGRGNFPPRFSGLQFPNYSSELNVNALELDDSALYLCASSVTATGHYEQYFGPGTRLTVT.

V gene TRBV7-3 combines with J gene TRBJ2-7; 12 positions match TRBD2. Trimming took 5 bases from V and 6 from J; bases not matched to a gene: 8. Germline V lookup: CDR1 SGHTA, CDR2 FQGTGA. This CDR3 region has 15 residues. The CDR3: CASSPWASGRGEQYF. In DNA, the CDR3 is TGTGCCAGCAGCCCATGGGCTAGCGGGAGGGGCGAGCAGTACTTC. Together with reference TRBV7-3 and TRBJ2-7, the CDR3 gives the full variable domain: GAGVSQTPSNKVTEKGKYVELRCDPISGHTALYWYRQSLGQGPEFLIYFQGTGAADDSGLPNDRFFAVRPEGSVSTLKIQRTERGDSAVYLCASSPWASGRGEQYFGPGTRLTVT.

DNA for the CDR3: TGCGCCAGCAGCCTCATCACAGGGGATAATTCACCCCTCCACTTT. It specifies CASSLITGDNSPLHF. The chain employs TRBV5-1 and TRBJ1-6; 7 bases fit TRBD1. With 4 bases clipped from V and 5 bases from J, the junction kept 6 bases outside the gene matches. CDR1 and CDR2 (germline): SGHRS, YFSETQ. The CDR3 extends over 15 amino acids.

V usage is TRBV15 and J usage is TRBJ1-2; D not certain. The CDR3 is 14 amino acids. Germline assignment: CDR1 LNHNV and CDR2 YYDKDF (reference sequence). Trimming removed 0 bases from V and 2 bases from J, with 7 bases in between. The CDR3 DNA sequence: TGTGCCACCAGCAGAGATCCCAGGAACTATGGCTACACCTTC. As protein: CATSRDPRNYGYTF.

The chain links TRBV19 to TRBJ2-4, with TRBD1 identical over 9 bases. V lost 5 bases, J lost 9 bases, and 11 bases stayed unmatched. CDR1 LNHDA and CDR2 SQIVND come from the germline V gene (reference sequence). The CDR3 length is 15 residues. The CDR3 spells CASSSVDRGNSIQYF. DNA for the CDR3: TGTGCCAGTAGTTCAGTGGACAGGGGAAATAGCATTCAGTACTTC.

The chain uses TRBV4-1 and TRBJ1-1; D possibly corresponds to TRBD1 (5 bases). Germline lookup yields CDR1 MGHRA and CDR2 YSYEKL. V was clipped by 1 base and J by 4 bases, with 22 bases between them. The CDR3 spans 18 residues. The CDR3, as DNA: TGCGCCAGCAGCCAAGCCCTCCTTACGACATCAAGGGGCACTGAAGCTTTCTTT. It codes for CASSQALLTTSRGTEAFF.

The rearrangement uses TRBV29-1 and TRBJ2-1; D is ambiguous. Germline values: CDR1 SQVTM, CDR2 ANQGSEA. Trimming shortened V by 3 bases and J by 4 bases, and 10 bases separated the two germline ends. The CDR3 loop spans 13 amino acids. The CDR3 DNA is TGCAGCGTTGATGAACTGCGGTACAATGAGCAGTTCTTC. Protein: CSVDELRYNEQFF.

This chain connects TRBV2 to TRBJ2-5; D perhaps matches TRBD1 (5 bases). The CDR3 loop spans 15 amino acids. V lost 9 bases, J lost 0 bases, and 17 bases lay in between. Germline V gene lookup returns CDR1 SNHLY and CDR2 FYNNEI. CDR3 sequence: CASLRQTEYQETQYF. CDR3 DNA sequence: TGTGCCAGTTTACGGCAGACAGAGTACCAAGAGACCCAGTACTTC.

The chain employs TRBV2 and TRBJ1-4; D is perhaps TRBD1 (6 bases). Trimming pared 6 bases from V and 6 bases from J, leaving 14 bases between. Germline-derived CDR1 and CDR2 are SNHLY and FYNNEI. The CDR3 sequence is 14 residues long. CDR3 nucleotide sequence: TGTGCCAGCAGGCTGACAGGTTATGATGAAAAACTGTTTTTT. Amino acids: CASRLTGYDEKLFF.

The rearrangement joins TRBV6-1 to TRBJ1-5, with a possible D match to TRBD1 (5 bases). The V and J ends lost 1 base and 2 bases respectively, with 9 bases between them. The CDR3 sequence is 15 residues long. The germline V gene has CDR1 MNHNS and CDR2 SASEGT. The CDR3 DNA sequence: TGTGCCAGCAGTGAAGGGTGGGGGGGCAATCAGCCCCAGCATTTT. Amino acid sequence: CASSEGWGGNQPQHF.

V gene TRBV6-2 or TRBV6-3 combines with J gene TRBJ2-7, with D possibly being TRBD1 (5 bases). The CDR3 length is 16 residues. V lost 0 bases, J lost 0 bases, and 12 bases lay in between. Per the germline V gene, CDR1 is MNHEY and CDR2 is SVGEGT. CDR3 DNA: TGTGCCAGCAGTTACTCGACCAAGGGGTCCTCCTACGAGCAGTACTTC. It is translated as CASSYSTKGSSYEQYF.

As DNA, the CDR3 is TGTGCCAGCAGCCGAAACTGGACAGGGCCCCTTGGGGATTACGAGCAGTACTTC. Translated, it gives CASSRNWTGPLGDYEQYF. This chain links TRBV3-1 (or the pseudogene TRBV3-2) with TRBJ2-7; TRBD1 matches at 8 bases. The junction had 18 bases not matched to a gene; V was cut back by 4 bases and J by 4 bases. Per germline, CDR1 LGHDT and CDR2 YNNKEL (reference sequence). The CDR3 sequence is 18 residues long.

V and J are TRBV7-9 and TRBJ2-5; TRBD1 matches at 9 bases. Germline V CDR1 and CDR2: SEHNR, FQNEAQ (reference sequence). The CDR3 covers 17 residues. J gave up 3 bases and V 1 base, and 9 bases lay outside the gene matches. CDR3 loop: CASSLVGVGTGKETQYF. DNA for the CDR3: TGTGCCAGCAGCTTAGTAGGGGTCGGGACAGGGAAAGAGACCCAGTACTTC.

The chain links TRBV16 to TRBJ1-4, with 9 nucleotides matching TRBD1. The CDR3 has 15 amino acids. Germline CDR1 reads KGHSY; CDR2 reads FQNENV. V dropped 2 bases and J dropped 8; count of bases not matched to a gene: 6. CDR3 region: CASSQPGTGPEKLFF. CDR3 coding DNA: TGTGCCAGCAGCCAACCCGGGACAGGGCCCGAAAAACTGTTTTTT.

This sequence joins TRBV6-5 and TRBJ1-1; 7 nucleotides align to TRBD1. Trimming removed 7 bases from V and 0 bases from J; junction bases left unmatched: 5. Germline V gene sequence: CDR1 MNHEY, CDR2 SVGAGI. This CDR3 is 14 amino acids long. CDR3 loop: CASIRDSLNTEAFF. As DNA, the CDR3 is TGTGCCAGCATTCGGGACAGCTTGAACACTGAAGCTTTCTTT.

This chain joins TRBV7-2 and TRBJ1-1; maybe TRBD1 (5 bases). Germline V lookup: CDR1 SGHTA, CDR2 FQGNSA. Trimming cost V 5 bases and J 1 base, with 14 bases left between them. This CDR3 has 15 residues. In DNA form, the CDR3 reads TGTGCCAGCAGCCTAGTGGACACTTCGAACACTGAAGCTTTCTTT. Its protein is CASSLVDTSNTEAFF.

The V gene is TRBV28, the J gene TRBJ2-7, with a weak D call TRBD1 (6 bases). Between the trimmed V and J ends, which lost 6 bases and 0 bases, there was a span of 15 bases. This CDR3 has 15 amino acids. CDR1 is MDHEN and CDR2 is SYDVKM in the germline V gene. CDR3 loop: CASRDAGTYSYEQYF. The CDR3 nucleotides are TGTGCCAGCAGGGATGCCGGGACATACTCCTACGAGCAGTACTTC.

The rearrangement joins TRBV11-3 to TRBJ2-5, with D perhaps matching TRBD1 (5 bases). CDR1 is SGHNT, CDR2 YENEEA, per germline. Trimming took off 1 base at V and 5 bases at J, with 8 bases between the two ends. The CDR3 extends over 13 amino acids. The CDR3 spells CASSLGRVETQYF. In DNA form, the CDR3 reads TGTGCCAGCAGCTTAGGCAGGGTCGAGACCCAGTACTTC.